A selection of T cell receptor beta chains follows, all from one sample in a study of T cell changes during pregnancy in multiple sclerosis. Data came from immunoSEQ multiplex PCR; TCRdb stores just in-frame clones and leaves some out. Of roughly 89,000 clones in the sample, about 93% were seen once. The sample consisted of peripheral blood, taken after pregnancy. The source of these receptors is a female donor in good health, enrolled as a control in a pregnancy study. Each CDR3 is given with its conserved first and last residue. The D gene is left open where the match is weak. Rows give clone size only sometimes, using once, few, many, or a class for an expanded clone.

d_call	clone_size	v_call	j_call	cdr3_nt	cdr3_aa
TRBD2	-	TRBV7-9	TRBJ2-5	TGTGCCAGCAGTCTCGGGACTAGCGGGAGTCTTAAAGAGACCCAGTACTTC	CASSLGTSGSLKETQYF
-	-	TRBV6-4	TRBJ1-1	TGTGCCAGCAGTGACTCGTTCAGGACAAGTTTAGGAACTGAAGCTTTCTTT	CASSDSFRTSLGTEAFF
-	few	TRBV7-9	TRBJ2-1	TGTGCCAGCAGCTCGACGGAGGCTTCCCACAATGAGCAGTTCTTC	CASSSTEASHNEQFF
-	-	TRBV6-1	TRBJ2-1	TGTGCCAGCAAGCGACTATTTTTCGATGAGCAGTTCTTC	CASKRLFFDEQFF
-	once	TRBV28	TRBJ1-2	TGTGCCAGCAGTTTAATGACCCTCAGCGGTGGCTACACCTTC	CASSLMTLSGGYTF
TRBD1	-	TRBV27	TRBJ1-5	TGTGCCAGCAGTCCTCAGACAGGGGAGAAGAGTCAGCCCCAGCATTTT	CASSPQTGEKSQPQHF
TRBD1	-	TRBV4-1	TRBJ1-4	TGCGCCAGCAGCCAAAGACAGGGGGCCGGTGAAAAACTGTTTTTT	CASSQRQGAGEKLFF
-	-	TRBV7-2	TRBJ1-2	TGTGCCAGCAGCTTAGGTCCGGGGGGTAACTATGGCTACACCTTC	CASSLGPGGNYGYTF
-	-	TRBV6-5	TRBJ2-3	TGTGCCAGCAGTCTGGAGGGCCGTGGAGATACGCAGTATTTT	CASSLEGRGDTQYF
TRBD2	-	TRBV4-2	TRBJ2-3	TGTGCCAGCAGCCCGGGACTAGCGGGATGGGGCGGCACAGATACGCAGTATTTT	CASSPGLAGWGGTDTQYF
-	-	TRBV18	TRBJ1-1	TGTGCCAGCTCACCAGTCGTTAACACTGAAGCTTTCTTT	CASSPVVNTEAFF
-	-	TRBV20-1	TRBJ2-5	TGCAGTGCCTTCCAGGAGACCCAGTACTTC	CSAFQETQYF
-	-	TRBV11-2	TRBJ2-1	TGTGCCAGCCAGGGGCGCGTCGTTGATGAGCAGTTCTTC	CASQGRVVDEQFF
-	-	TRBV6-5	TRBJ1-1	TGTGCCAGCAGTAAGACGGACTTGAACACTGAAGCTTTCTTT	CASSKTDLNTEAFF
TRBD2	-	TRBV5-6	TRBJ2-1	TGTGCCAGCAGCTTGGCCGGCACTAGCGGGAGGGCCGGGAATGAGCAGTTCTTC	CASSLAGTSGRAGNEQFF
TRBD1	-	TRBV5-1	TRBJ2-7	TGCGCCAGCAGCTCGGCAGGGGGCTTTACCGAGCAGTACTTC	CASSSAGGFTEQYF
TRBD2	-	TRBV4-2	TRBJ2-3	TGTGCCAGCAGCCAAGCCCGCGGGAGTGAACCCACAGATACGCAGTATTTT	CASSQARGSEPTDTQYF
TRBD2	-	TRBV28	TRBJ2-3	TGTGCCAGCAGTTTATGGCAGCGGGAGGGCCGTGGTACAGATACGCAGTATTTT	CASSLWQREGRGTDTQYF
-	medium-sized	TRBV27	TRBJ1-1	TGTGCCAGCAGTGGGACAAATATTAACACTGAAGCTTTCTTT	CASSGTNINTEAFF
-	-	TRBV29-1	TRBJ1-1	TGCAGCGTTGAAGGACTTTCTGAAGCTTTCTTT	CSVEGLSEAFF
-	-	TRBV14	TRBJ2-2	TGTGCCAGCAGCCAAGGATCTCGGTTCGCGGGAAGGTCCGGGGAGCTGTTTTTT	CASSQGSRFAGRSGELFF
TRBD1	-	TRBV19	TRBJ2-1	TGTGCCAGTAGTACAGGACAGGGGGATGAGCAGTTCTTC	CASSTGQGDEQFF
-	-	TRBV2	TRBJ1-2	TGTGCCAGGTCGGGGGATAACTATGGCTACACCTTC	CARSGDNYGYTF
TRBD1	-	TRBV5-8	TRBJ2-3	TGTGCCAGCAGCTTGGCTACAGGGGGCGCTGGTACAGATACGCAGTATTTT	CASSLATGGAGTDTQYF
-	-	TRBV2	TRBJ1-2	TGTGCCAGCAGTGTGGGGAGCGAGGCTGGCTACACCTTC	CASSVGSEAGYTF
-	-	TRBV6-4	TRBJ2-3	TGTGCCAGCAGTGAAAGCGGGACAGATACGCAGTATTTT	CASSESGTDTQYF
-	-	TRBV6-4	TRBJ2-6	TGTGCCAGCAGTCTACGGTCTGGGGCCAACGTCCTGACTTTC	CASSLRSGANVLTF
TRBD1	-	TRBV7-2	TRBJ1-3	TGTGCCAGCAGCTTAGACAGGGGCGCCCCTGGAAACACCATATATTTT	CASSLDRGAPGNTIYF
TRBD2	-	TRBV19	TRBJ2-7	TGTGCCAGTAGTACGGCTAGCGGCACCTCCTACGAGCAGTACTTC	CASSTASGTSYEQYF
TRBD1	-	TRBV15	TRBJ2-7	TGTGCCACCAGCAGAGTGGGACAGACGTACGAGCAGTACTTC	CATSRVGQTYEQYF
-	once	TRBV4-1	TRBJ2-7	TGCGCCAGCAGCCAAGTAGCACAGGGTGCCTACGAGCAGTACTTC	CASSQVAQGAYEQYF
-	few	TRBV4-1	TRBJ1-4	TGCGCCAGCAGCCAAGCCAGGGTTGAAAAACTGTTTTTT	CASSQARVEKLFF
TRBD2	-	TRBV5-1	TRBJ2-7	TGCGCCAGCAGCCCGGGGACTAGCGGGAGGGGCGACGAGCAGTACTTC	CASSPGTSGRGDEQYF
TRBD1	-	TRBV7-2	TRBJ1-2	TGTGCCAGCAGCTTAAGGGGGCATGGCTACACCTTC	CASSLRGHGYTF
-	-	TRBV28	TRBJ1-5	TGTGCCAGCAGTTTGCGTAATCAGCCCCAGCATTTT	CASSLRNQPQHF
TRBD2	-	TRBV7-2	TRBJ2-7	TGTGCCAGCAGCCTCTCCGGGAGCGGGAGTTACTCCTTCTACGAGCAGTACTTC	CASSLSGSGSYSFYEQYF
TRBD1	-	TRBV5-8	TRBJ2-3	TGTGCCAGCAAGTGGACAGGGAAATTCACAGATACGCAGTATTTT	CASKWTGKFTDTQYF
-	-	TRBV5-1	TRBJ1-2	TGCGCCAGCAGCCATTCTGAGGGCTCCTATGGCTACACCTTC	CASSHSEGSYGYTF
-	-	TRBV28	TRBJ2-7	TGTGCCAGCAGCCCCTTCCTAGCGCGCGCGATATCCTACGAGCAGTACTTC	CASSPFLARAISYEQYF
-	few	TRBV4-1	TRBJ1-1	TGCGCCAGCAGCCCCCCTTTGCGGGGGACTGAAGCTTTCTTT	CASSPPLRGTEAFF
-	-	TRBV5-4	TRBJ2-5	TGTGCCAGCAGCTTGGCGGGAGAGGGACAAGAGACCCAGTACTTC	CASSLAGEGQETQYF
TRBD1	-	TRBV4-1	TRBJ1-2	TGCGCCAGCAGCCTTCTCGGGACAGGCCGCTATGGCTACACCTTC	CASSLLGTGRYGYTF